A selection of T cell receptor beta chains follows, all from one sample in a study of CD8+ T cells in alopecia areata. The protocol was immunoSEQ multiplex PCR, while the TCRdb copy is restricted to in-frame clones and leaves out a portion. Of approximately 99,000 clones in the sample, around 59% are singletons; the top ten hold less than 25%. What was sequenced was CD8+ T cells sorted from blood. Receptors originate from a human donor in good health. The CDR3 runs from the conserved cysteine through the conserved F or W.

v_gene	j_gene	CDR3aa
TRBV2	TRBJ2-5	CASTEGTGGRETQYF
TRBV11-2	TRBJ1-3	CASSFGGGILSGNTIYF
TRBV7-2	TRBJ2-2	CASSWTRNPRTGELFF
TRBV5-1	TRBJ2-1	CASSLVSRPSEQFF
TRBV30	TRBJ1-4	CAWSVLMKEKLFF
TRBV2	TRBJ2-1	CASSHASGPYASSYNEQFF
TRBV9	TRBJ2-1	CASSVGGGASSEQFF
TRBV6-5	TRBJ2-1	CASNARGQYNEQFF
TRBV6-5	TRBJ2-7	CASSSRTGLSYEQYF
TRBV7-9	TRBJ2-7	CASSKGGTPNSYEQYF
TRBV29-1	TRBJ2-7	CSVEMTSEGSYEQYF
TRBV28	TRBJ2-7	CASRGTEPTSGMAAQYF
TRBV29-1	TRBJ2-7	CSVDGTGSEQYF
TRBV4-3	TRBJ2-2	CASSQERESWNTGELFF
TRBV5-1	TRBJ2-1	CASSKRLAGNINEQFF
TRBV13	TRBJ2-1	CASSLASAGQFF
TRBV4-3	TRBJ1-6	CASSQAPGDFNSPLHF
TRBV5-6	TRBJ1-1	CASSSGSTEAFF
TRBV4-3	TRBJ2-7	CASSQTALSYEQYF
TRBV11-2	TRBJ2-5	CASSYHPGGQETQYF
TRBV7-2	TRBJ2-7	CASSFAGFEQYF
TRBV13	TRBJ2-3	CASSLMGDTQYF
TRBV10-1	TRBJ1-1	CASPRKLFLGEAFF
TRBV30	TRBJ1-2	CAWSVLETGMVGYTF
TRBV7-7	TRBJ2-5	CASSLIEGQETQYF
TRBV7-8	TRBJ2-7	CASSLEWGQGQYF
TRBV5-1	TRBJ1-2	CASSLDQGNYGYTF
TRBV7-9	TRBJ2-7	CASSLVSTLEEQYF
TRBV6-6	TRBJ1-1	CASSHRATGVTEAFF
TRBV28	TRBJ2-3	CASSPLDTSTDTQYF
TRBV29-1	TRBJ2-3	CSVSGTFRGTGDTQYF
TRBV2	TRBJ1-4	CASSVWGQEKLFF
TRBV4-3	TRBJ1-1	CASSPPGNTEAFF
TRBV13	TRBJ1-2	CASSERQGVYGYTF
TRBV23-1	TRBJ1-2	CASSRTANYGYTF
TRBV2	TRBJ2-5	CASSEAGVYEETQYF
TRBV29-1	TRBJ2-2	CSVEDGGGFASGELFF
TRBV7-9	TRBJ2-2	CASSGSGELFF